This is a list of T cell receptor beta chains from one sample in a study of T cells after yellow fever vaccination. TCRdb ran MiXCR on the 5' RACE reads and lists one entry per CDR3 protein. The sample holds under 700,000 distinct CDR3 sequences, around 16% seen once. The starting material was PBMCs, obtained about 5 days after the first yellow fever vaccination. These receptors were obtained from a man younger than 35 who received the YFV17D yellow fever vaccine. Each CDR3 is given with its conserved first and last residue. D genes are given only for firm matches. Clone size appears in some rows only: once, few, many, or a class for an expanded clone.

j_call	d_call	v_call	clone_size	cdr3_nt	cdr3_aa
TRBJ1-1	.	TRBV5-1	few	TGCGCCAGCAGCTTTTCCGGGACGGAGAACACTGAAGCTTTCTTT	CASSFSGTENTEAFF
TRBJ2-5	TRBD1	TRBV23-1	.	TGCGCCAGCAGCCGCCTTGTCCCGGGACAGGGCGGAGAGACCCAGTACTTC	CASSRLVPGQGGETQYF
TRBJ2-5	TRBD2	TRBV5-1	few	TGCGCCAGCAGCCAGAGCGGGGGAGGTGAGACCCAGTACTTC	CASSQSGGGETQYF
TRBJ1-1	.	TRBV28	.	TGTGCCAGCACCTGGGGTGGGGGAGAGGGTGAAGCTTTCTTT	CASTWGGGEGEAFF
TRBJ2-6	.	TRBV5-1	few	TGCGCCAGCAGCTTCGGCCGAACAGGTTACTCTGGGGCCAACGTCCTGACTTTC	CASSFGRTGYSGANVLTF
TRBJ2-5	.	TRBV27	few	TGTGCCAGCAGTTGGGGGAACAGCCTTCAAGAGACCCAGTACTTC	CASSWGNSLQETQYF
TRBJ1-1	.	TRBV4-3	few	TGCGCCAGCAGCCAAGATCCCAGGCCCGGCACGGGCACTGAAGCTTTCTTT	CASSQDPRPGTGTEAFF
TRBJ1-1	.	TRBV12-3/TRBV12-4	few	TGTGCCAGCAGTGGGGGGGCGGTGAACACTGAAGCTTTCTTT	CASSGGAVNTEAFF
TRBJ1-1	.	TRBV5-1	few	TGCGCCAGCAGGGCCGACATGAACACTGAAGCTTTCTTT	CASRADMNTEAFF
TRBJ2-1	.	TRBV5-6	.	TGTGCCAGCAGCTTCTACAGGGGAGGGGAGCAGTTCTTC	CASSFYRGGEQFF
TRBJ1-2	.	TRBV12-3/TRBV12-4	.	TGTGCCAGCAGTCGAACAGGGAATGGCTTCACCTTC	CASSRTGNGFTF
TRBJ2-1	.	TRBV7-9	.	TGTGCCAGCAGCTTAATGCCGACATGGAGCAATGAGCAGTTCTTC	CASSLMPTWSNEQFF
TRBJ2-5	.	TRBV30	.	TGTGCCTGGAGTGACGGGTACCAAGAGACCCAGTACTTC	CAWSDGYQETQYF
TRBJ2-7	.	TRBV3-1	.	TGTGCCAGCAGCCAACTGGGTGGCGAGCAGTACTTC	CASSQLGGEQYF
TRBJ1-3	.	TRBV12-3/TRBV12-4	.	TGTGCCAGCAGTTTTCTGAGCGGAAACACCATATATTTT	CASSFLSGNTIYF
TRBJ2-5	.	TRBV11-2	.	TGTGCCAGCAGCTTGTCTTCTGGTGGGCCACAAGAGACCCAGTACTTC	CASSLSSGGPQETQYF
TRBJ2-2	.	TRBV7-2	.	TGTGCCAGCAGTTCACAGGGAGGGACGAACACCGGGGAGCTGTTTTTT	CASSSQGGTNTGELFF
TRBJ1-2	.	TRBV12-3/TRBV12-4	.	TGTGCCAGCCTGGACAGTTCTTCTTATGGCTACACCTTC	CASLDSSSYGYTF
TRBJ2-1	TRBD2	TRBV27	once	TGTGCCAGCAGTTGGACTAGCGTTTCCTACAATGAGCAGTTCTTC	CASSWTSVSYNEQFF
TRBJ2-7	.	TRBV10-3	.	TGTGCCATCAGTGATCCGACCTACGAGCAGTACTTC	CAISDPTYEQYF
TRBJ2-6	TRBD1	TRBV4-1	.	TGCGCCAGCAGCCAACATTTCAGGGGGCGTGGGGCCAACGTCCTGACTTTC	CASSQHFRGRGANVLTF
TRBJ1-1	.	TRBV6-1	.	TGTGCCAGCAGTGAAATCGGGCAGGGTAACACTGAAGCTTTCTTT	CASSEIGQGNTEAFF